This T cell receptor beta chain was found in a study of blood T cell repertoires in COVID-19. Study overall: Samples of COVID-19 (acute and convalescent) were obtained from the United States, Italy and Spain.

The study drew participants aged about 18 to 89 years from about two dozen US areas. Donors in Cohort 3 who had recovered were those with two negative PCRs, healthcare professional clearance, or resolution of their symptoms. Study processing details: Cell counts per sample came from amplifying reference gene primers. Clones were sequenced by immunoSEQ multiplex PCR, and TCRdb holds only the in-frame ones, with some missing. For V, J and clone size, that table is used; D and trimming come from the DNA. The table lists roughly 330,000 clones, roughly 86% of them singletons, with about 5.2% in the top ten. With 6 bases removed from V and 4 bases from J, the gap between germline ends came to 15 bases. Germline CDR1 is MNHEY and CDR2 is SMNVEV (reference sequence). CDR3 length: 14 residues.

The chain links TRBV27 to TRBJ1-2; tentatively, D is TRBD1 (6 bases). The sequencing sample was made of PBMCs or T cells enriched from blood (not recorded which). The clonotype was recovered from a young woman who had recovered from COVID-19. Here the CDR3 reads CASRGTGTSYGYTF. The CDR3 nucleotides are TGTGCCAGCAGGGGGACCGGGACATCCTATGGCTACACCTTC.